This T cell receptor beta chain was found in a study of blood T cell repertoires in COVID-19. Study summary: Material from acute and convalescent COVID-19 was sourced from the United States, Italy and Spain. T cells, B-cell-depleted T cells, or PBMCs supplied cDNA or gDNA.

Trimming removed 4 bases at V and 7 bases at J, with 18 bases between. The CDR3 runs to 15 residues. Germline loops: CDR1 SGDLS, CDR2 YYNGEE. This table comes from immunoSEQ multiplex PCR, and its TCRdb copy is limited to in-frame clones, with some not included. The sample lists some 45,000 clones; about three quarters were seen once. The rearrangement joins TRBV9 to TRBJ2-1, with D perhaps matching TRBD1 (6 bases). The sample taken for sequencing was peripheral blood. The receptor comes from a man between 65 and 80 years old with active or convalescent COVID-19. The CDR3: CASSKDQGWRNEQFF. CDR3 sequence (DNA): TGTGCCAGCAGCAAAGACCAGGGGTGGAGGAATGAGCAGTTCTTC.